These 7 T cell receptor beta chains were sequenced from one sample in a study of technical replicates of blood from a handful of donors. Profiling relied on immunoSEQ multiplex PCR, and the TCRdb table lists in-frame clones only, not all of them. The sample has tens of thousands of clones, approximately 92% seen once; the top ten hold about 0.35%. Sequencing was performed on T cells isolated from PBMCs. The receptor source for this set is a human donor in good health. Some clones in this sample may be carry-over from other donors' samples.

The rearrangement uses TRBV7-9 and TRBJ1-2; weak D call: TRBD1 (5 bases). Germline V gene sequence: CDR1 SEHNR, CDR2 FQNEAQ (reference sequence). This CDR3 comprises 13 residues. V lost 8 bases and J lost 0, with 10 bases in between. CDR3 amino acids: CASVGRANYGYTF. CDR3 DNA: TGTGCCAGCGTTGGCAGGGCTAACTATGGCTACACCTTC.

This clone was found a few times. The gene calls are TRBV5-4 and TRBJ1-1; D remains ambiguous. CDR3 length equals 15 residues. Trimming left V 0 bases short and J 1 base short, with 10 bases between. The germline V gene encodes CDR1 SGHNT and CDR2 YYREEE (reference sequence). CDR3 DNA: TGTGCCAGCAGCTTGGGGGCCCAACGGAACACTGAAGCTTTCTTT. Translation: CASSLGAQRNTEAFF.

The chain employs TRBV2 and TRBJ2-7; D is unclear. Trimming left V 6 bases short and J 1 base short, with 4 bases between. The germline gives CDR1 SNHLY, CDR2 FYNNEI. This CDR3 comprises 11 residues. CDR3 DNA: TGTGCCAGCAGCCCTTCCTACGAGCAGTACTTC. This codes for CASSPSYEQYF. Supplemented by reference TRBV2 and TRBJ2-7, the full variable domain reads EPEVTQTPSHQVTQMGQEVILRCVPISNHLYFYWYRQILGQKVEFLVSFYNNEISEKSEIFDDQFSVERPDGSNFTLKIRSTKLEDSAMYFCASSPSYEQYFGPGTRLTVT.

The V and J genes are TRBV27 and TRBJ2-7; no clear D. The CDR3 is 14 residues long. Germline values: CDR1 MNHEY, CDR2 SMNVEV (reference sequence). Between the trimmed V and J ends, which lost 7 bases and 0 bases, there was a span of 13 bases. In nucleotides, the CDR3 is TGTGCCAGCACCGTCCAGTTTGACTCCTACGAGCAGTACTTC. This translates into CASTVQFDSYEQYF.

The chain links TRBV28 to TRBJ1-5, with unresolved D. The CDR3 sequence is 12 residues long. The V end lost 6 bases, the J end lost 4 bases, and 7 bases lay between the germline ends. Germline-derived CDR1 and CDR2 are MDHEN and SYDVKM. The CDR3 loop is CASRGANQPQHF. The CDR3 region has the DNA TGTGCCAGCAGGGGCGCAAATCAGCCCCAGCATTTT. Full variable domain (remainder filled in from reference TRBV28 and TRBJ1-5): DVKVTQSSRYLVKRTGEKVFLECVQDMDHENMFWYRQDPGLGLRLIYFSYDVKMKEKGDIPEGYSVSREKKERFSLILESASTNQTSMYLCASRGANQPQHFGDGTRLSIL.

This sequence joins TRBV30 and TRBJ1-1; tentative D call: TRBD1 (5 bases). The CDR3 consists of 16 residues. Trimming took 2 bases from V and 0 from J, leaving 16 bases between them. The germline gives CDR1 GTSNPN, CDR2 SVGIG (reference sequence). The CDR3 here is CAWSPFEGLLNTEAFF. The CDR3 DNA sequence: TGTGCCTGGAGTCCATTTGAGGGACTTCTGAACACTGAAGCTTTCTTT.

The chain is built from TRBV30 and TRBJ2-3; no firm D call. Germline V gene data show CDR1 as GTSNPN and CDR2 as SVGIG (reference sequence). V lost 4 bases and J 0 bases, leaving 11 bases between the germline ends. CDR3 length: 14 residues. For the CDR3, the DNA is TGTGCCTGGACAGGAACCATAAGCACAGATACGCAGTATTTT. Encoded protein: CAWTGTISTDTQYF.